This T cell receptor beta chain was obtained from a study of T cells after yellow fever vaccination. The study's findings and limits: Post-booster samples contained most primary-vaccination clones (about 96% CD4, about 90% CD8). Only a small proportion of the clonotypes turned up in both the CD4 and the CD8 compartments, likely arising from convergent recombination.

Concerning this clonotype itself: Its antigen is currently unknown.

V was clipped by 7 bases and J by 8 bases; unmatched bases: 14. Germline CDR1 is MNHEY and CDR2 is SVGEGT. The CDR3 is made up of 16 amino acids. Template switching with 5'RACE generated the TCR cDNA and added a universal primer site and UMIs. Each CDR3 protein gets one entry after TCRdb re-called the 5' RACE reads with MiXCR. The sample contains nearly 550,000 distinct CDR3 sequences, 15% to 20% of which appear only once. The gene calls are TRBV6-2 or TRBV6-3 and TRBJ2-1, with TRBD2 matching over 10 bases. Sequenced material: PBMCs, taken 15 days after the yellow fever booster vaccination. The source of this sequence is a man aged 25-40 years who received the YFV17D yellow fever vaccine. As DNA, the CDR3 is TGTGCCAGCAAACACGGGACTAGCGCCGTTACGCATGAGCAGTTCTTC. This codes for CASKHGTSAVTHEQFF.